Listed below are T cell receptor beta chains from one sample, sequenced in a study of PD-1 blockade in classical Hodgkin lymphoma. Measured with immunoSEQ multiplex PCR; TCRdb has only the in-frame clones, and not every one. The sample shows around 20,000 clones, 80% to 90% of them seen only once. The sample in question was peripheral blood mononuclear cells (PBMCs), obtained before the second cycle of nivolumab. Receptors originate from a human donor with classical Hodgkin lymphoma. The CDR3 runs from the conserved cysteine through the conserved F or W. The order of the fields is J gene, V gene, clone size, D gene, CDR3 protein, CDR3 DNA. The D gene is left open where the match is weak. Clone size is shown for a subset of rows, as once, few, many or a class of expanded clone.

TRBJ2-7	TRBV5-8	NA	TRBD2	CASSLRPGGGYEQYF	TGTGCCAGCAGCTTGCGTCCGGGGGGGGGATACGAGCAGTACTTC
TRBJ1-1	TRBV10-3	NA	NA	CAISESRNLVTQAFF	TGTGCCATCAGTGAGTCGAGGAATCTCGTTACGCAAGCTTTCTTT
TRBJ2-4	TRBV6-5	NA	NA	CATRGRVMAKNIQYF	TGTGCCACCCGCGGAAGGGTGATGGCCAAAAACATTCAGTACTTC
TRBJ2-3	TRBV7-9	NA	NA	CASSGGLALADTQYF	TGTGCCAGCAGCGGGGGGCTAGCCTTGGCAGATACGCAGTATTTT
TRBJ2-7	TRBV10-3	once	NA	CAISESGVAAIYEQYF	TGTGCCATCAGTGAGTCGGGGGTAGCGGCGATATACGAGCAGTACTTC
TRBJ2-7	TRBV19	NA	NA	CASSIVGRGYEQYF	TGTGCCAGTAGTATAGTGGGCAGGGGCTACGAGCAGTACTTC
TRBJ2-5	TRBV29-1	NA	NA	CSVEGLWGEETQYF	TGCAGCGTTGAAGGGTTGTGGGGGGAAGAGACCCAGTACTTC
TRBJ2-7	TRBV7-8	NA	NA	CASSLAAEVYEQYF	TGTGCCAGCAGCTTAGCGGCGGAGGTCTACGAGCAGTACTTC
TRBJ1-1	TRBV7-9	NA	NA	CASSLGGGNTEAFF	TGTGCCAGCAGCTTAGGTGGGGGGAACACTGAAGCTTTCTTT
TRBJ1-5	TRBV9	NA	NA	CASSLNGQSNQPQHF	TGTGCCAGCAGCTTGAACGGACAGTCCAATCAGCCCCAGCATTTT
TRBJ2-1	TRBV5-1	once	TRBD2	CASSLALAGGTHEQFF	TGCGCCAGCAGCTTGGCCCTAGCGGGGGGGACACATGAGCAGTTCTTC
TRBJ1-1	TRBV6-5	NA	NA	CASRPPRRDTEAFF	TGTGCCAGCAGACCACCCCGTCGGGATACTGAAGCTTTCTTT
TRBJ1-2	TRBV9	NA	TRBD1	CASSVGTGNYGYTF	TGTGCCAGCAGCGTAGGGACAGGCAACTATGGCTACACCTTC
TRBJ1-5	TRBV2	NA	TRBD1	CASLKEGAQGPGGGNQPQHF	TGTGCCAGCTTAAAAGAGGGGGCACAGGGGCCCGGGGGGGGCAATCAGCCCCAGCATTTT
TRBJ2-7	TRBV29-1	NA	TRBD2	CSVIGLAGGIKYEQYF	TGCAGCGTTATAGGACTAGCGGGGGGGATTAAATACGAGCAGTACTTC
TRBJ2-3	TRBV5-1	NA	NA	CASNGGLTDTQYF	TGCGCCAGCAACGGGGGCCTTACAGATACGCAGTATTTT
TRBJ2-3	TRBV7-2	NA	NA	CASSLEVTQYF	TGTGCCAGCAGCTTAGAAGTTACGCAGTATTTT
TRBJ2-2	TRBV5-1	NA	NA	CASSLDAGELFF	TGCGCCAGCAGCTTGGACGCCGGGGAGCTGTTTTTT
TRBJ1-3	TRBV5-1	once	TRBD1	CASSLESTGVGNTIYF	TGCGCCAGCAGCTTGGAGTCAACAGGGGTCGGAAACACCATATATTTT
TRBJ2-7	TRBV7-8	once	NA	CASSFAGIGTEQYF	TGTGCCAGCAGCTTCGCTGGTATCGGTACTGAGCAGTACTTC
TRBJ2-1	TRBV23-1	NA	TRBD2	CASSQYWGTSDSLWGNEQFF	TGCGCCAGCAGTCAATATTGGGGGACTAGCGATTCGTTATGGGGGAATGAGCAGTTCTTC
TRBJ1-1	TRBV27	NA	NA	CASSLKPRNTEAFF	TGTGCCAGCAGTTTGAAGCCCCGAAACACTGAAGCTTTCTTT
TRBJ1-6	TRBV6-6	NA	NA	CASSYSFSSYNSPLHF	TGTGCCAGCAGTTACTCCTTCAGCTCCTATAATTCACCCCTCCACTTT
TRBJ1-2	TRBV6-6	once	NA	CASSSGFFSYGYTF	TGTGCCAGCAGTTCCGGGTTTTTTTCTTATGGCTACACCTTC
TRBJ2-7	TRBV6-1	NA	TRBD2	CASSEAGGSYEQYF	TGTGCCAGCAGTGAGGCGGGGGGGTCCTACGAGCAGTACTTC
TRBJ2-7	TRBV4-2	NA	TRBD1	CASSQSSTGYSYEQYF	TGTGCCAGCAGCCAATCCTCGACAGGGTATTCCTACGAGCAGTACTTC
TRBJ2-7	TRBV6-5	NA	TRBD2	CASSWGGGAYEQYF	TGTGCCAGCAGTTGGGGCGGGGGGGCTTACGAGCAGTACTTC
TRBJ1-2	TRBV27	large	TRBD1	CASRPTTGIYGYTF	TGTGCCAGCAGACCGACGACAGGGATCTATGGCTACACCTTC
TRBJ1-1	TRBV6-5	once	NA	CASSYTENTEAFF	TGTGCCAGCAGTTATACGGAGAACACTGAAGCTTTCTTT
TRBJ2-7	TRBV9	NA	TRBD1	CASSAGGEQYF	TGTGCCAGCAGCGCAGGGGGCGAGCAGTACTTC